This TCR beta chain stems from a study of blood T cells in healthy people across ages. A second about 7 to 12 cycle PCR used barcoded and J-beta primers. One entry per CDR3 protein, called by TCRdb with MiXCR from the 5' RACE reads. Here the sample spans about 2 million distinct CDR3 sequences, approximately 50% being singletons. With 0 bases clipped from V and 2 bases from J, the junction kept 4 bases outside the gene matches. Germline V gene data show CDR1 as SGDLS and CDR2 as YYNGEE. This CDR3 spans 15 amino acids. This clonotype was seen a handful of times. This chain uses TRBV9 with TRBJ2-7; the match to TRBD1 covers 8 bases. This clonotype was obtained from a woman in her thirties or forties in good health. The sequenced sample was blood. For the CDR3, the DNA is TGTGCCAGCAGCGTAGAAGGACAGGGCGCCTACGAGCAGTACTTC. This codes for CASSVEGQGAYEQYF.